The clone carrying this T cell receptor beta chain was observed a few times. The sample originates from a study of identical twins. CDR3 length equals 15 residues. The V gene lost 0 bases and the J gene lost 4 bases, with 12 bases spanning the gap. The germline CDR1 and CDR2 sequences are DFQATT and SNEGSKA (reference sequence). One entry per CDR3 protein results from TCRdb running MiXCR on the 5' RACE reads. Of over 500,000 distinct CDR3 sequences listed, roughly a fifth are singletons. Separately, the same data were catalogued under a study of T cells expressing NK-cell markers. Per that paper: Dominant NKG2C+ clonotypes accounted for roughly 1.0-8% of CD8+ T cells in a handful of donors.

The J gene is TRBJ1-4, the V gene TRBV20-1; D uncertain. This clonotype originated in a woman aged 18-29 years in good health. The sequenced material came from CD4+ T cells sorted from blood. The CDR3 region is CSARDLEGDNEKLFF. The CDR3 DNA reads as TGCAGTGCTAGAGATCTAGAGGGCGATAATGAAAAACTGTTTTTT.